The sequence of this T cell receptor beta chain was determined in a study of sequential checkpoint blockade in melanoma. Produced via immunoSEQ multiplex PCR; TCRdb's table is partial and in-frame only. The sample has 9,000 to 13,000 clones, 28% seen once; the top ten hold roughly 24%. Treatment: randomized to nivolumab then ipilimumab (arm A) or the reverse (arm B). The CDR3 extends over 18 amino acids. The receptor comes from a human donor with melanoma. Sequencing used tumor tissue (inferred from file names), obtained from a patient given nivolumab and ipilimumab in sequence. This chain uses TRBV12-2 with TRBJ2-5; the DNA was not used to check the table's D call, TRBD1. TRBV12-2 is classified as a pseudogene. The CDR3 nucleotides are TGTGCCACCCAGGGGCGGTTAGGGGCCCTAAGCAGACAAGAGACCCAGTACTTC. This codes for CATQGRLGALSRQETQYF.